The clone carrying this T cell receptor (beta chain) was detected a few times. Some clones are missing from TCRdb's copy, which holds only in-frame ones; the method was immunoSEQ multiplex PCR. Among approximately 300,000 clones, more than 80% were seen once, and the ten largest hold approximately 7.5%. Looked up from germline, CDR1 is LGHDT and CDR2 is YNNKEL (reference sequence). After removal of 7 bases from V and 1 base from J, the junction contained 6 bases not matched to a gene. The CDR3 sequence is 17 residues long. The source of the sample is a study of blood T cell repertoires in COVID-19. Study overall: The United States, Italy and Spain provided the acute and convalescent COVID-19 samples.

Enrollment of patients from Seattle took place during active infection, with longitudinal follow-up. The receptor was derived from a woman in her twenties or thirties with COVID-19, enrolled during active disease. Sequencing was carried out using peripheral blood. The genes are TRBV3-1 (or the pseudogene TRBV3-2) and TRBJ2-6; 11 bases align to TRBD2. CDR3 nucleotide sequence: TGTGCCAGCACCGCGACTAGCGGGAAATCTGGGGCCAACGTCCTGACTTTC. Encoded protein: CASTATSGKSGANVLTF.